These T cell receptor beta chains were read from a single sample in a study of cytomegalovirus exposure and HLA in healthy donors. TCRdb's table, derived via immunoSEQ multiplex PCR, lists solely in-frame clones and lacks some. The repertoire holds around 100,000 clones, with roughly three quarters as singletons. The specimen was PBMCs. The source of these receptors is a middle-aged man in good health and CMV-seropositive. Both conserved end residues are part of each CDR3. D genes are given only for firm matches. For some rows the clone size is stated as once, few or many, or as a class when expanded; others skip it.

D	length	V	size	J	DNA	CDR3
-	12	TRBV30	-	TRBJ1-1	TGTGCCTGGAGTGTAGGGGGAACTGAAGCTTTCTTT	CAWSVGGTEAFF
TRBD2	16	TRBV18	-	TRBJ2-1	TGTGCCAGCTCACCACCAGGACTAGCGGGATTTGGTGAGCAGTTCTTC	CASSPPGLAGFGEQFF
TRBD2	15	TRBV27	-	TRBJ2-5	TGTGCCAGCAGCGCGCTAGCGGAAGCAGGGGAGACCCAGTACTTC	CASSALAEAGETQYF
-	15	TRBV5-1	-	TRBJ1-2	TGCGCCAGCAGCTTGGAAACAGGAGCTAACTATGGCTACACCTTC	CASSLETGANYGYTF
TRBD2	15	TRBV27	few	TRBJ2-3	TGTGCCAGCAGTGTCGGGGGACTACCCACAGATACGCAGTATTTT	CASSVGGLPTDTQYF
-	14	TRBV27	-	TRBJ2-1	TGTGCCAGCAGTCCCCAAGGAGGAGTAAATGAGCAGTTCTTC	CASSPQGGVNEQFF
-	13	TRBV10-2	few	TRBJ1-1	TGCGCCTCCCAGCGGGCAGAGAACACTGAAGCTTTCTTT	CASQRAENTEAFF
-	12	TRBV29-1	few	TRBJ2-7	TGCAGCGTTGAGGGGCAGGGTAACGAGCAGTACTTC	CSVEGQGNEQYF
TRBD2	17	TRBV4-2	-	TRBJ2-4	TGTGCCAGCAGCCAAGAGGGTGGCGGGAGTGGTGGAAACATTCAGTACTTC	CASSQEGGGSGGNIQYF
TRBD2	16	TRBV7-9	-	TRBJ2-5	TGTGCCAGCAGCTTAAATCCGCGGGAGGCAGGGGAGACCCAGTACTTC	CASSLNPREAGETQYF
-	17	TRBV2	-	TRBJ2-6	TGTGCCAGCAGTGGGCGTCGAGGCGGTAGTGGGGCCAACGTCCTGACTTTC	CASSGRRGGSGANVLTF
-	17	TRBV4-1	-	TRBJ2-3	TGCGCCAGCAGCCAAGATCAGCCTAGCTATAGCACAGATACGCAGTATTTT	CASSQDQPSYSTDTQYF
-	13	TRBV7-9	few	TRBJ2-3	TGTGCCAGCAGCGCAGGGATCGAAGGGGCGCAGTATTTT	CASSAGIEGAQYF
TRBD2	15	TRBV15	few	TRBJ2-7	TGTGCCACCAGCAGTCCGGGACTACGGGAACACGAGCAGTACTTC	CATSSPGLREHEQYF
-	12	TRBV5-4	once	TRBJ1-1	TGTGCCAGCAGCTTGGTCGGGGGTGAAGCTTTCTTT	CASSLVGGEAFF
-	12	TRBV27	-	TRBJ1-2	TGTGCCCGGAGAGTCCTTTGTTATGGCTACACCTTC	CARRVLCYGYTF
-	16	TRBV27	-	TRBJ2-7	TGTGCCAGCAGTTTAAGCGGGGGGACAGGGGCCCACGAGCAGTACTTC	CASSLSGGTGAHEQYF
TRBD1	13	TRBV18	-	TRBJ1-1	TGTGCCAGCTCACCGACAGGGGACACTGAAGCTTTCTTT	CASSPTGDTEAFF
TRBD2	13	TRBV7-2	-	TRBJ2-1	TGTGCCAGCATGCTCGGGGGAGGGAATGAGCAGTTCTTC	CASMLGGGNEQFF